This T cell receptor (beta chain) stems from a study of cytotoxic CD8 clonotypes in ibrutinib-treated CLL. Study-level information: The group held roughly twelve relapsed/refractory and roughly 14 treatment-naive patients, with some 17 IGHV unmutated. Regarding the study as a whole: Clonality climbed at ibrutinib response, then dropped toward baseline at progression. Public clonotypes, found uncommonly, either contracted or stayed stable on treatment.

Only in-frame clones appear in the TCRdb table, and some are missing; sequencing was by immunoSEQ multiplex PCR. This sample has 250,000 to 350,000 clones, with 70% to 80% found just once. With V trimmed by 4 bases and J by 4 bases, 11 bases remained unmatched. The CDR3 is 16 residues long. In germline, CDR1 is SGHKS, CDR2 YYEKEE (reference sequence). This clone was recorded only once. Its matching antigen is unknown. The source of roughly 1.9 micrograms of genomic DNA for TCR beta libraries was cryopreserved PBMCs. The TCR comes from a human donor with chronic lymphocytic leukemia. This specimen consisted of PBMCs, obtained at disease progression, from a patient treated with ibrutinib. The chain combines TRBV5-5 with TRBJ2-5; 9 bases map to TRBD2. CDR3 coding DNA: TGTGCCAGCAGCCGTATACCGGGACTAGCCGCAGAGACCCAGTACTTC. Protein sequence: CASSRIPGLAAETQYF.